These 3 T cell receptor beta chains came from one sample sequenced in a study of OX40 agonist ivuxolimab in advanced cancers. Receptor libraries were prepared by the immunoSEQ multiplex PCR assay. TCRdb obtained this table from immuneACCESS and retained in-frame rearrangements with V and J assigned. These tables miss some clones; where compared with another copy, unresolved V genes account for less than half of the shortfall, and the remainder is unexplained. The sample includes roughly 80,000 clones, with around 86% observed a single time. About 5.9% of the sample is held by the ten biggest clonotypes. The sample consisted of CD4+ or CD8+ T cells sorted from blood, taken in a trial of the OX40 agonist ivuxolimab. The origin of the receptors is an adult with an advanced solid tumor such as melanoma, head and neck, liver or kidney cancer.

To note about this clone: Other DNA sequences in this specimen translate into the identical CDR3. V is TRBV7-7 and J is TRBJ1-1, with D possibly being TRBD1 (5 bases). The CDR3 spans 13 residues. Between the trimmed V and J ends, which lost 5 bases and 1 base, there was a span of 8 bases. Per the germline V gene, CDR1 is SSHAT and CDR2 is FNYEAQ (reference sequence). The CDR3 sequence is CASSDSENTEAFF. The CDR3 nucleotides are TGTGCCAGCAGCGACAGCGAGAACACTGAAGCTTTCTTT.

This sequence joins TRBV5-1 and TRBJ1-2; TRBD1 aligns across 9 bases. This CDR3 region has 16 residues. Trimming cost V 2 bases and J 4 bases; bases outside gene matches: 9. CDR1 and CDR2 (germline): SGHRS, YFSETQ. CDR3 coding DNA: TGCGCCAGCAGCTTAGTCACAGGGGGCGCGTCCTATGGCTACACCTTC. It translates to CASSLVTGGASYGYTF. Full variable domain (missing parts from reference TRBV5-1 and TRBJ1-2): KAGVTQTPRYLIKTRGQQVTLSCSPISGHRSVSWYQQTPGQGLQFLFEYFSETQRNKGNFPGRFSGRQFSNSRSEMNVSTLELGDSALYLCASSLVTGGASYGYTFGSGTRLTVV.

The CDR3 here is CAWNDKSRGPPQHF. CDR3 in DNA: TGTGCCTGGAACGACAAGAGCCGGGGGCCGCCCCAGCATTTT. The gene calls are TRBV30 and TRBJ1-5, with D perhaps TRBD1 (6 bases). Germline values: CDR1 GTSNPN, CDR2 SVGIG (reference sequence). CDR3 length equals 14 residues. Trimming removed 4 bases from V and 9 bases from J, with 19 bases in between.